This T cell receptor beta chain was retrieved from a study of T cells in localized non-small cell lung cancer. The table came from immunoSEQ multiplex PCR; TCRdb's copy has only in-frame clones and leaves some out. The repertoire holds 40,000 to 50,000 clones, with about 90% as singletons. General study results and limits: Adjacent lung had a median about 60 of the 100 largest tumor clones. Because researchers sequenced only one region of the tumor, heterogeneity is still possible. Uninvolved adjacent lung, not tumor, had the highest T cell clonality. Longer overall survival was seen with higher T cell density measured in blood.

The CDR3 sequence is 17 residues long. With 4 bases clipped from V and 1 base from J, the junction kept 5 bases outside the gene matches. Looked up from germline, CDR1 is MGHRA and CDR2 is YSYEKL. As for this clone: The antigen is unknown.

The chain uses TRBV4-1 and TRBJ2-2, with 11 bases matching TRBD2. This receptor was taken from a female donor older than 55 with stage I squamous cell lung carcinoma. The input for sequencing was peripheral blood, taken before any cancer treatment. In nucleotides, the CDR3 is TGCGCCAGCAGCCGGGGAGGGACTAGCGGGAACACCGGGGAGCTGTTTTTT. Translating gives CASSRGGTSGNTGELFF.